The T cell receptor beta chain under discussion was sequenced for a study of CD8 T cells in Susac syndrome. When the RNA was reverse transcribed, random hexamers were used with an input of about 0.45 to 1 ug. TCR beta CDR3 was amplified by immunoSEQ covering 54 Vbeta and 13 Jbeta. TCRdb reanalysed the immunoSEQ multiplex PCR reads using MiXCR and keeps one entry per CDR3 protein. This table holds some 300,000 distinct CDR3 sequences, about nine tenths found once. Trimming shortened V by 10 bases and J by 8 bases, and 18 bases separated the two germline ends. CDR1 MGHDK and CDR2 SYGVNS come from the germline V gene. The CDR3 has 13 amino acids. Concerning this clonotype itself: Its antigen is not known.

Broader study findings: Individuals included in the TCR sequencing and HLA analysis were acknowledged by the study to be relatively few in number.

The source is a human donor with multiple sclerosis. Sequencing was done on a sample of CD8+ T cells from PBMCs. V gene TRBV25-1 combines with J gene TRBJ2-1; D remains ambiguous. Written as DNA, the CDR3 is TGTGCCACCCTGGGGTCCCAATTGGATGAGCAGTTCTTC. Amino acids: CATLGSQLDEQFF.